This passage covers 30 T cell receptor beta chains from one sample sequenced in a study of regulatory T cells in long-lasting Graves disease. Both iRepertoire HTBI primers and Arm-PCR of CDR3 regions were used to build the TCR beta libraries. Each CDR3 protein gets one entry after TCRdb re-called the multiplex PCR reads with MiXCR. This table holds a few hundred thousand distinct CDR3 sequences, less than 15% found once. The time point is: newly diagnosed GD, antithyroid drugs for less than 3 months. PBMCs were the source of the RNA used for TCR sequencing. These records were also assigned to another study, of T cells in Graves' hyperthyroidism and ophthalmopathy.

The specimen comprised peripheral blood mononuclear cells (PBMCs), sampled at new diagnosis, from a patient treated with antithyroid drugs. These receptors all stem from a young man with Graves disease.

The sample holds a few counts of this clonotype. J is TRBJ2-3 and V is TRBV20-1; TRBD2 matches 14 bases. Germline-derived CDR1 and CDR2 are DFQATT and SNEGSKA (reference sequence). The V gene end was trimmed by 6 bases and the J gene end by 4 bases; junction bases not matched to a gene: 9. This CDR3 region has 16 residues. In nucleotides, the CDR3 is TGCAGTGCAATTGGCGAGACTAGCGGGAGGGCAGATACGCAGTATTTT. It translates to CSAIGETSGRADTQYF.

The V and J genes are TRBV20-1 and TRBJ2-5; 8 nucleotides line up with TRBD1. This CDR3 has 15 residues. After removal of 0 bases from V and 1 base from J, the junction contained 4 bases not matched to a gene. CDR1 is DFQATT and CDR2 is SNEGSKA in the germline V gene (reference sequence). As DNA, the CDR3 is TGCAGTGCTAGAGATTGGGGGACAGGCCAAGAGACCCAGTACTTC. This sequence encodes CSARDWGTGQETQYF.

This clonotype has just a few counts. This sequence joins TRBV6-2 or TRBV6-3 and TRBJ2-7; no firm D call. Germline assignment: CDR1 MNHEY and CDR2 SVGEGT. The CDR3 runs to 13 residues. The germline V and J ends were trimmed by 6 bases and 3 bases, with 12 bases remaining between them. CDR3 residues: CASSPNPFYEQYF. In DNA, the CDR3 is TGTGCCAGCAGCCCGAACCCCTTCTACGAGCAGTACTTC.

This clonotype came up many times. This chain joins TRBV6-1 and TRBJ1-2; TRBD1 might be the D (6 bases). The CDR3 totals 13 residues. Germline V lookup: CDR1 MNHNS, CDR2 SASEGT. Trimming pared 6 bases from V and 6 bases from J, leaving 14 bases between. The CDR3 here is CASSPTGLDGYTF. The CDR3 bases are TGTGCCAGCAGCCCAACAGGGCTGGATGGCTACACCTTC.

This clonotype was seen at least ten times. V is TRBV2 and J is TRBJ1-2; D is unresolved. V dropped 5 bases and J dropped 1 base, with 11 bases sitting between them. The CDR3 consists of 14 residues. Germline V lookup: CDR1 SNHLY, CDR2 FYNNEI. CDR3 amino acids: CASSPTRDNYGYTF. The CDR3 region has the DNA TGTGCCAGCAGTCCCACCAGAGATAACTATGGCTACACCTTC. The full variable domain, in which reference TRBV2 and TRBJ1-2 provide the parts outside the CDR3, is EPEVTQTPSHQVTQMGQEVILRCVPISNHLYFYWYRQILGQKVEFLVSFYNNEISEKSEIFDDQFSVERPDGSNFTLKIRSTKLEDSAMYFCASSPTRDNYGYTFGSGTRLTVV.

This clonotype was seen at least ten times. The chain has TRBV20-1 and TRBJ1-1; D remains unclear. This CDR3 is 12 amino acids long. Germline CDR1 is DFQATT and CDR2 is SNEGSKA (reference sequence). Trimming took off 5 bases at V and 4 bases at J, with 11 bases between the two ends. CDR3 DNA sequence: TGCAGTGCTTGGACCGGAGTCACTGAAGCTTTCTTT. It codes for CSAWTGVTEAFF.

In its sample, this clonotype was seen many times. The chain recombines TRBV20-1 with TRBJ2-1, with a weak D call TRBD1 (6 bases). The CDR3 spans 13 residues. Per the germline V gene, CDR1 is DFQATT and CDR2 is SNEGSKA (reference sequence). Trimming shortened V by 0 bases and J by 7 bases, and 10 bases separated the two germline ends. The CDR3 is CSARDLQGNEQFF. DNA for the CDR3: TGCAGTGCTAGAGATTTACAGGGAAATGAGCAGTTCTTC.

The J gene is TRBJ1-3, the V gene TRBV7-2; TRBD1 aligns across 8 bases. Germline V gene data show CDR1 as SGHTA and CDR2 as FQGNSA. V shed 5 bases and J 3 bases; nucleotides not matched to a gene: 9. CDR3 size: 16 residues. The CDR3 coding sequence is TGTGCCAGCAGCCCTAGGACAGGGAACTTTGGAAACACCATATATTTT. Amino acids: CASSPRTGNFGNTIYF.

In this sample, this clonotype turned up many times. The V gene is TRBV20-1, the J gene TRBJ2-7; either TRBD1 or TRBD2 may fit D (5 bases each). V was cut by 5 bases and J by 2 bases, with 13 bases left in between. In germline, CDR1 is DFQATT, CDR2 SNEGSKA (reference sequence). The CDR3 covers 13 residues. CDR3 nucleotide sequence: TGCAGTGCTGGTCCGGGGCTCGCCTACGAGCAGTACTTC. This encodes CSAGPGLAYEQYF.

About this clonotype: A far larger clone is a single base away, which makes a read error likely. The chain links TRBV20-1 to TRBJ2-5; TRBD1 matches 8 bases. The CDR3 runs to 14 residues. Per the germline V gene, CDR1 is DFQATT and CDR2 is SNEGSKA (reference sequence). CDR3 region: CSGALGQDPGAQYF. In DNA form, the CDR3 reads TGCAGCGGGGCCCTGGGACAGGACCCAGGGGCCCAGTACTTC.

This clonotype was seen many times. This rearrangement joins TRBV5-1 to TRBJ2-3; TRBD2 aligns across 10 bases. Unmatched junction bases numbered 3, after V lost 4 bases and J lost 1 base. The CDR3 covers 15 residues. Per the germline V gene, CDR1 is SGHRS and CDR2 is YFSETQ. CDR3: CASSVGTSGTDTQYF. DNA of the CDR3: TGCGCCAGCAGCGTGGGGACTAGCGGCACAGATACGCAGTATTTT.

The V and J genes are TRBV5-4 and TRBJ2-3; no definite D call. V dropped 4 bases and J dropped 1 base, with 19 bases sitting between them. The germline gives CDR1 SGHNT, CDR2 YYREEE (reference sequence). The CDR3 is made up of 17 amino acids. CDR3 protein: CASSPNGWKDGTDTQYF. The CDR3 bases are TGTGCCAGCAGCCCTAACGGGTGGAAGGACGGCACAGATACGCAGTATTTT.

This clonotype has only a few counts. The V call is TRBV19, the J call TRBJ2-3, with D maybe TRBD2 (6 bases). Germline CDR1 and CDR2: LNHDA and SQIVND (reference sequence). The length of the CDR3 is 12 residues. V shed 9 bases and J shed 5 bases, with 12 bases lying between them. The CDR3 nucleotides are TGTGCCAGCAGTGCGCGGGGAGATACGCAGTATTTT. This translates into CASSARGDTQYF.

This clonotype occurred a few times. With a much larger clone just one base away, this may be a read error. The CDR3 does not end in the conserved phenylalanine or tryptophan, so this is likely a read error. This chain connects TRBV6-5 to TRBJ1-1, with D possibly being TRBD1 (6 bases). The CDR3 has 17 residues. Deletions cut 2 bases from V and 0 bases from J, with 16 bases between. The germline gives CDR1 MNHEY, CDR2 SVGAGI. CDR3 protein: CASSYADDGTLNTEAFY. The CDR3 coding sequence is TGTGCCAGCAGTTACGCAGATGATGGGACATTGAACACTGAAGCTTTCTAT.

This clonotype was seen repeatedly, ten times or more. This sequence joins TRBV29-1 and TRBJ1-5; D is uncertain. This CDR3 has 12 residues. CDR1 and CDR2 (germline): SQVTM, ANQGSEA. Trimming stripped 4 bases from V and 1 base from J, with 5 bases between. CDR3 in DNA: TGCAGCGTTGGGGCCAGCAATCAGCCCCAGCATTTT. Protein sequence: CSVGASNQPQHF.

This clonotype was recorded many times. The chain couples TRBV7-9 to TRBJ2-1; 10 bases are shared with TRBD1. Losses at the gene ends were 6 bases for V and 4 bases for J; bases not matched to a gene: 3. This CDR3 spans 14 amino acids. Germline assignment: CDR1 SEHNR and CDR2 FQNEAQ (reference sequence). The CDR3 region is CASRSGQGYNEQFF. In DNA form, the CDR3 reads TGTGCCAGCAGATCGGGACAGGGGTACAATGAGCAGTTCTTC.

This clonotype was seen repeatedly, ten times or more. CDR3 in amino acids: CASSLSGSGYEQYF. Written as DNA, the CDR3 is TGTGCCAGCAGCTTAAGCGGGAGTGGGTACGAGCAGTACTTC. The chain is built from TRBV12-3 or TRBV12-4 and TRBJ2-7, with 8 nucleotides matching TRBD2. There are 14 residues in the CDR3. V lost 6 bases and J lost 4; bases outside the gene matches: 8.

This clonotype was detected only a few times. The CDR3 loop is CASSEVGLAGESETQYF. DNA for the CDR3: TGTGCCAGCAGTGAAGTGGGACTAGCGGGAGAATCGGAGACCCAGTACTTC. The chain recombines TRBV2 with TRBJ2-5; TRBD2 aligns across 14 bases. The V gene's germline CDR1 is SNHLY and CDR2 FYNNEI. Trimming at V came to 1 base and at J to 5 bases, leaving 6 bases not matched to a gene. The CDR3 consists of 17 residues.

This rearrangement joins TRBV19 to TRBJ2-3; D not resolved. Germline lookup yields CDR1 LNHDA and CDR2 SQIVND (reference sequence). Trimming removed 2 bases at V and 4 bases at J, with 7 bases between. The CDR3 is made up of 13 amino acids. CDR3 amino acids: CASSIWAADTQYF. CDR3 in DNA: TGTGCCAGTAGTATATGGGCAGCAGATACGCAGTATTTT.

This chain joins TRBV15 and TRBJ1-4, with D uncertain. The CDR3 runs 15 residues. Germline V gene sequence: CDR1 LNHNV, CDR2 YYDKDF (reference sequence). V was clipped by 1 base and J by 7 bases, with 13 bases between them. The CDR3 coding sequence is TGTGCCACCAGCAGAGTTGCATGGCGTCCTGAAAAACTGTTTTTT. This translates into CATSRVAWRPEKLFF.

This chain joins TRBV19 and TRBJ2-7; 8 nucleotides line up with TRBD1. CDR3 length: 17 amino acids. Germline V CDR1 and CDR2: LNHDA, SQIVND (reference sequence). V was pared by 3 bases and J by 0 bases, with 10 bases of the junction left unmatched. The CDR3 region is CASSIQIFGTGSYEQYF. The DNA of the CDR3 is TGTGCCAGTAGTATCCAGATTTTTGGGACAGGCTCCTACGAGCAGTACTTC.

The table lists this clonotype with many counts. V is TRBV27 and J is TRBJ2-7; a possible D gene is TRBD2 (5 bases). V was cut by 0 bases and J by 3 bases, with 18 bases left in between. The CDR3 is 17 residues long. CDR1 and CDR2 (germline): MNHEY, SMNVEV (reference sequence). CDR3 sequence (DNA): TGTGCCAGCAGTTTATCACCACTAGGCTTTCGGAACTACGAGCAGTACTTC. Translation: CASSLSPLGFRNYEQYF.

There are many counts of this clonotype. V usage is TRBV12-3 or TRBV12-4 and J usage is TRBJ1-4; D remains unclear. Trimming removed 5 bases from V and 7 bases from J, with 17 bases in between. The length of the CDR3 is 15 residues. Here the CDR3 DNA reads TGTGCCAGCAGTCCTGGATGGGCTTCAGCTGAAAAACTGTTTTTT. This encodes CASSPGWASAEKLFF.

This clonotype was picked up a small number of times. The chain joins TRBV7-8 to TRBJ1-2, with 11 nucleotides matching TRBD1. The V gene end was trimmed by 3 bases and the J gene end by 8 bases; junction bases not matched to a gene: 8. This CDR3 is 15 amino acids long. Germline V CDR1 and CDR2: SGHVS, FQNEAQ. CDR3 loop: CASSFTGTGGWGYTF. The CDR3 DNA reads TGTGCCAGCAGCTTCACCGGGACAGGGGGTTGGGGCTACACCTTC.

Remarks on this clonotype: One base away lies a much larger clone, so this may be a sequencing read error. V is TRBV7-6 and J is TRBJ2-4; no definite D call. V lost 1 base, J lost 8 bases, and 15 bases lay in between. The germline V gene has CDR1 SGHVS and CDR2 FNYEAQ. CDR3 length: 15 amino acids. This CDR3 reads CASSLVVGMEYIQYF. CDR3 in DNA: TGTGCCAGCAGCTTAGTGGTGGGAATGGAATACATTCAGTACTTC.

There are a few counts of this clonotype. Since a much larger clone is just one base distant, this may be a read error. This sequence joins TRBV27 and TRBJ2-1, with 11 positions matching TRBD1. The V gene end was trimmed by 2 bases and the J gene end by 10 bases; junction bases not matched to a gene: 10. The CDR3 is 16 residues long. Germline CDR1 is MNHEY and CDR2 is SMNVEV (reference sequence). Here the CDR3 reads CASSLRLGTGGIEQFF. Here the CDR3 DNA reads TGTGCCAGCAGTTTACGCTTGGGGACAGGGGGGATCGAGCAGTTCTTC.

The chain links TRBV27 to TRBJ1-4; the D is unclear. Germline CDR1 is MNHEY and CDR2 is SMNVEV (reference sequence). The ends were cut back, 4 bases at V and 5 bases at J, with 17 bases in the middle. This CDR3 has 16 residues. CDR3 nucleotides: TGTGCCAGCAGTTCTGTGGGTCAGACGGGGAATGAAAAACTGTTTTTT. Protein: CASSSVGQTGNEKLFF.

The chain recombines TRBV13 with TRBJ2-1, with 10 bases lining up with TRBD1. The J segment lost 10 bases and the V segment lost 4 bases, leaving 7 bases of the junction unmatched. This CDR3 region has 14 residues. The germline CDR1 and CDR2 sequences are PRHDT and FYEKMQ (reference sequence). The CDR3 protein is CASSSWTGGDEQFF. CDR3 nucleotides: TGTGCCAGCAGCTCCTGGACAGGGGGGGACGAGCAGTTCTTC.

The genes are TRBV24-1 and TRBJ2-5; D gene unclear. Looked up from germline, CDR1 is KGHDR and CDR2 is SFDVKD. The CDR3 has 14 amino acids. Trimming pared 3 bases from V and 1 base from J, leaving 8 bases between. In nucleotides, the CDR3 is TGTGCCACCAGTGATGTCGGTCCCCAAGAGACCCAGTACTTC. Its translation is CATSDVGPQETQYF.

The chain couples TRBV10-3 to TRBJ1-1; unclear D gene. CDR3 length: 12 residues. V lost 10 bases and J 1 base, leaving 10 bases between the germline ends. CDR1 ENHRY and CDR2 SYGVKD come from the germline V gene. CDR3 nucleotide sequence: TGTGCCAGTAGTTCAGCGAACACTGAAGCTTTCTTT. Translated: CASSSANTEAFF.